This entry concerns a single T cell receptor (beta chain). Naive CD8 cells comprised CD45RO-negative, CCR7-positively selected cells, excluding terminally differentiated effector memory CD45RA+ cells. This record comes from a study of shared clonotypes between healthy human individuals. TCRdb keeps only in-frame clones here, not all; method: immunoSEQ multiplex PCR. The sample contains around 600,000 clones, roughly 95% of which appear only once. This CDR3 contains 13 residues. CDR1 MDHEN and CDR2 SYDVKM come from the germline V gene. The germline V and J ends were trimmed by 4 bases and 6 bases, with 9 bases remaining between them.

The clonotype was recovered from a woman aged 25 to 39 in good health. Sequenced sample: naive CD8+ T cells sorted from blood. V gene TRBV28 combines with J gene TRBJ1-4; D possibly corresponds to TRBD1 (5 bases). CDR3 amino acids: CASSCGGDEKLFF. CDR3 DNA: TGTGCCAGCAGTTGTGGGGGGGATGAAAAACTGTTTTTT.